These 32 T cell receptor beta chains were sequenced from one sample in a study of neurological immune-mediated disorders. TCRdb called the 5' RACE reads again in MiXCR, with one record for every CDR3 protein. The data hold tens of thousands of distinct CDR3 sequences, with about 6% observed a single time. The sample comprised CD4+ T cells from blood. These receptors were collected from a middle-aged woman in good health.

This clonotype was seen at least ten times. The chain carries TRBV5-6 and TRBJ2-3; 10 bases match TRBD2. Germline V CDR1 and CDR2: SGHDT, YYEEEE. The ends lost 2 bases at V and 2 bases at J; junction bases unmatched: 2. The CDR3 length is 15 residues. The CDR3 bases are TGTGCCAGCAGCTTTAGCGGGAGGCCCACAGATACGCAGTATTTT. Translation gives CASSFSGRPTDTQYF. The whole variable domain, filled in from reference TRBV5-6 and TRBJ2-3, reads DAGVTQSPTHLIKTRGQQVTLRCSPKSGHDTVSWYQQALGQGPQFIFQYYEEEERQRGNFPDRFSGHQFPNYSSELNVNALLLGDSALYLCASSFSGRPTDTQYFGPGTRLTVL.

This clonotype was recorded at least ten times. Here the CDR3 reads CASSFIESGRGYEQYF. The CDR3 coding sequence is TGTGCCAGCAGCTTTATAGAGAGCGGGAGGGGGTACGAGCAGTACTTC. The gene calls are TRBV5-6 and TRBJ2-7; TRBD2 agrees at 10 bases. J lost 4 bases, V lost 2 bases, and 9 bases had no gene match. The CDR3 sequence is 16 residues long. Per germline, CDR1 SGHDT and CDR2 YYEEEE.

This clonotype showed up just a few times. This rearrangement joins TRBV5-1 to TRBJ2-7, with 9 bases that match TRBD2. The CDR3 runs to 15 residues. V was pared by 4 bases and J by 4 bases, with 9 bases of the junction left unmatched. From germline, CDR1 is SGHRS and CDR2 YFSETQ. In DNA form, the CDR3 reads TGCGCCAGCAGCATTAGCGGGAGTGGAGTTTACGAGCAGTACTTC. Translating it yields CASSISGSGVYEQYF.

This clonotype was counted many times. The chain is built from TRBV5-5 and TRBJ2-3; TRBD1 agrees at 11 bases. V trimming: 4 bases; J trimming: 4 bases; junction bases outside the gene matches: 11. This CDR3 spans 17 amino acids. CDR1 and CDR2 (germline): SGHKS, YYEKEE (reference sequence). CDR3 sequence: CASSRRAGQGAADTQYF. In nucleotides, the CDR3 is TGTGCCAGCAGCAGAAGGGCAGGACAGGGGGCCGCAGATACGCAGTATTTT.

This clonotype appeared many times. CDR3 region: CASSLISGQGTDTQYF. In nucleotides, the CDR3 is TGTGCCAGCAGCTTGATATCCGGACAGGGGACAGATACGCAGTATTTT. This chain connects TRBV5-5 to TRBJ2-3; 9 bases fit TRBD1. Per germline, CDR1 SGHKS and CDR2 YYEKEE (reference sequence). Germline trimming cut 1 base from V and 3 bases from J; bases unmatched to any gene: 6. The CDR3 contains 16 residues.

This clonotype was picked up many times. The chain couples TRBV20-1 to TRBJ1-4, with D perhaps matching TRBD1 (5 bases). The CDR3 runs to 13 residues. Trimming shortened V by 1 base and J by 7 bases, and 10 bases separated the two germline ends. CDR1 is DFQATT and CDR2 is SNEGSKA in the germline V gene (reference sequence). CDR3 sequence: CSARVPGTEKLFF. Here the CDR3 DNA reads TGCAGTGCTAGAGTGCCAGGGACTGAAAAACTGTTTTTT.

Judged by abundance, this clonotype is medium-sized. The gene calls are TRBV5-1 and TRBJ2-7; 10 bases are shared with TRBD2. This CDR3 contains 15 residues. Germline V gene sequence: CDR1 SGHRS, CDR2 YFSETQ. Trimming took 4 bases from V and 7 from J; bases not matched to a gene: 11. This chain's CDR3 is CASSQLAGAAQEQYF. Written as DNA, the CDR3 is TGCGCCAGCAGCCAGCTAGCGGGGGCTGCTCAGGAGCAGTACTTC.

This clonotype was counted at least ten times. V is TRBV5-1 and J is TRBJ2-1; no clear D. CDR1 and CDR2 (germline): SGHRS, YFSETQ. Trimming cost V 0 bases and J 9 bases, with 16 bases left between them. There are 15 residues in the CDR3. CDR3: CASSLESTEFGEQFF. DNA of the CDR3: TGCGCCAGCAGCTTGGAATCTACGGAATTCGGTGAGCAGTTCTTC. Full variable domain (missing parts from reference TRBV5-1 and TRBJ2-1): KAGVTQTPRYLIKTRGQQVTLSCSPISGHRSVSWYQQTPGQGLQFLFEYFSETQRNKGNFPGRFSGRQFSNSRSEMNVSTLELGDSALYLCASSLESTEFGEQFFGPGTRLTVL.

This clonotype was detected ten times or more. CDR3 DNA: TGCGCCAGCAGCTCACCGGGACTAGCGGCTAATGAGCAGTTCTTC. Its protein product is CASSSPGLAANEQFF. This sequence joins TRBV5-1 and TRBJ2-1; TRBD2 agrees at 11 bases. The CDR3 loop spans 15 amino acids. V shed 3 bases, J shed 7 bases, and the junction held 6 bases outside the gene matches. The germline CDR1 and CDR2 sequences are SGHRS and YFSETQ.

This clonotype was detected many times. V gene TRBV7-2 combines with J gene TRBJ2-5; D unclear. The CDR3 has 13 residues. CDR1 SGHTA and CDR2 FQGNSA come from the germline V gene. V lost 1 base, J lost 5 bases, and 8 bases lay in between. CDR3 coding DNA: TGTGCCAGCAGCTTAGGGACCCTTGAGACCCAGTACTTC. This gives the protein CASSLGTLETQYF.

This clonotype was seen repeatedly, ten times or more. The chain is built from TRBV25-1 and TRBJ2-2, with 10 bases that match TRBD1. CDR1 is MGHDK and CDR2 is SYGVNS in the germline V gene. J gave up 7 bases and V 0 bases, and 2 bases lay outside the gene matches. This CDR3 is built from 15 residues. The CDR3 sequence: CASSEYGTGDGELFF. The CDR3 DNA reads as TGTGCCAGCAGTGAATACGGGACAGGGGACGGGGAGCTGTTTTTT.

This clonotype was seen more than once but under ten times. The chain is built from TRBV5-4 and TRBJ2-7; D might be TRBD1 (6 bases). Germline CDR1 is SGHNT and CDR2 is YYREEE (reference sequence). V lost 1 base and J 5 bases, leaving 19 bases between the germline ends. The CDR3 is made up of 16 amino acids. For the CDR3, the DNA is TGTGCCAGCAGCTTGCTCCGGGCCCCGGACAGTGACGAGCAGTACTTC. This codes for CASSLLRAPDSDEQYF.

This clonotype was detected many times. The genes are TRBV7-9 and TRBJ2-3, with D tentatively TRBD2 (5 bases). The CDR3 sequence is 14 residues long. The V and J ends lost 4 bases and 2 bases respectively, with 10 bases between them. Germline V gene data show CDR1 as SEHNR and CDR2 as FQNEAQ (reference sequence). CDR3 nucleotides: TGTGCCAGCAGCTCCCGAGGACTCACAGATACGCAGTATTTT. Its protein is CASSSRGLTDTQYF.

This clonotype was counted ten times or more. The rearrangement links TRBV12-3 or TRBV12-4 to TRBJ1-5; D not certain. This CDR3 contains 12 residues. Trimming left V 6 bases short and J 9 bases short, with 12 bases between. CDR3 protein: CASSLDEMPQHF. The CDR3, as DNA: TGTGCCAGCAGCCTTGACGAAATGCCCCAGCATTTT.

The sample holds one count of this clonotype. The chain combines TRBV2 with TRBJ2-3; D perhaps matches TRBD1 (6 bases). Germline V gene data show CDR1 as SNHLY and CDR2 as FYNNEI. Trimming took off 2 bases at V and 6 bases at J, with 18 bases between the two ends. The CDR3 has 16 amino acids. The CDR3: CASSETGFLRQDTQYF. Here the CDR3 DNA reads TGTGCCAGCAGTGAAACAGGGTTCCTCCGCCAGGATACGCAGTATTTT.

This clonotype appeared many times. The CDR3 loop is CASSLGLAVSYEQYF. CDR3 nucleotide sequence: TGCGCCAGCAGCTTGGGACTAGCGGTAAGCTACGAGCAGTACTTC. The V gene is TRBV5-1, the J gene TRBJ2-7; 9 nucleotides agree with TRBD2. Germline trimming cut 0 bases from V and 3 bases from J; bases unmatched to any gene: 4. The CDR3 consists of 15 residues. From germline, CDR1 is SGHRS and CDR2 YFSETQ.

This clonotype was seen more than once but under ten times. The chain carries TRBV7-9 and TRBJ2-1; weak D call: TRBD2 (6 bases). The CDR3 has 15 residues. Germline-derived CDR1 and CDR2 are SEHNR and FQNEAQ (reference sequence). V was clipped by 5 bases and J by 8 bases, with 19 bases between them. The CDR3 here is CASSPCTGGKYEQFF. The CDR3 DNA reads TGTGCCAGCAGCCCCTGCACGGGCGGGAAATATGAGCAGTTCTTC.

This clonotype was observed a few times. The gene calls are TRBV6-2 or TRBV6-3 and TRBJ2-7; 8 bases agree with TRBD1. This CDR3 has 14 amino acids. The V gene's germline CDR1 is MNHEY and CDR2 SVGEGT. With V trimmed by 6 bases and J by 7 bases, 11 bases remained unmatched. The CDR3 region is CASSLDRVLREQYF. In nucleotides, the CDR3 is TGTGCCAGCAGCTTGGACAGGGTCCTAAGGGAGCAGTACTTC.

This clonotype was seen ten or more times. The J gene is TRBJ2-5, the V gene TRBV25-1; tentatively, D is TRBD1 or TRBD2 (6 bases each). The CDR3 consists of 13 residues. V gave up 5 bases and J gave up 6 bases, with 13 bases separating them. The germline gives CDR1 MGHDK, CDR2 SYGVNS. CDR3 sequence: CASSMGGGQTQYF. The DNA of the CDR3 is TGTGCCAGCAGTATGGGGGGCGGTCAGACCCAGTACTTC. Drawing the rest from reference TRBV25-1 and TRBJ2-5, the complete variable domain is EADIYQTPRYLVIGTGKKITLECSQTMGHDKMYWYQQDPGMELHLIHYSYGVNSTEKGDLSSESTVSRIRTEHFPLTLESARPSHTSQYLCASSMGGGQTQYFGPGTRLLVL.

This clonotype was observed many times. The gene calls are TRBV5-5 and TRBJ1-6; D ambiguous. CDR3 length: 13 amino acids. Germline CDR1 is SGHKS and CDR2 is YYEKEE (reference sequence). Trimming removed 4 bases at V and 14 bases at J, with 16 bases between. The CDR3 loop reads CASSPVTEQSLHF. The CDR3 nucleotides are TGTGCCAGCAGCCCGGTGACCGAACAATCCCTCCACTTT.

The sample holds many counts of this clonotype. The chain uses TRBV2 and TRBJ1-6; no clear D. The germline V gene has CDR1 SNHLY and CDR2 FYNNEI. CDR3 length: 15 amino acids. V was clipped by 8 bases and J by 7 bases, with 18 bases between them. CDR3 residues: CASGLAGSGNSPLHF. The DNA for the CDR3 is TGTGCCAGCGGTCTTGCGGGTAGTGGCAATTCACCCCTCCACTTT.

J is TRBJ1-2 and V is TRBV28, with TRBD1 matching over 10 bases. The CDR3 runs to 15 residues. From germline, CDR1 is MDHEN and CDR2 SYDVKM. The V and J ends lost 4 bases and 2 bases, in that order; junction bases with no gene match: 4. The CDR3 sequence: CASSSRDRGNYGYTF. In DNA, the CDR3 is TGTGCCAGCAGTTCCCGGGACAGGGGAAACTATGGCTACACCTTC.

This clonotype was detected many times. The V gene is TRBV20-1, the J gene TRBJ2-1, with 12 bases fitting TRBD2. The V gene's germline CDR1 is DFQATT and CDR2 SNEGSKA (reference sequence). CDR3 length: 16 amino acids. The V and J ends lost 6 bases and 7 bases, in that order; junction bases with no gene match: 13. The CDR3 nucleotides read TGCAGTGCCTATGACTGGGAGCTAGCGGGAGGGAATGAGCAGTTCTTC. Translated: CSAYDWELAGGNEQFF.

This clonotype was detected many times. This chain connects TRBV5-1 to TRBJ2-7, with TRBD1 as a possible D gene (6 bases). The CDR3 contains 16 residues. The germline gives CDR1 SGHRS, CDR2 YFSETQ. Trimming left V 8 bases short and J 3 bases short, with 24 bases between. The CDR3 is CASSNGEGVPFYEQYF. The CDR3 DNA sequence: TGCGCCAGTTCAAACGGAGAGGGGGTTCCTTTCTACGAGCAGTACTTC.

This clonotype was recorded at least ten times. The chain links TRBV20-1 to TRBJ1-2; D call uncertain. Germline V lookup: CDR1 DFQATT, CDR2 SNEGSKA (reference sequence). The CDR3 length is 13 residues. Trimming took 4 bases from V and 6 from J, leaving 15 bases between them. CDR3 nucleotide sequence: TGCAGTGCTAAATGGCACAAGGAGAATGGCTACACCTTC. Protein sequence: CSAKWHKENGYTF.

This clonotype came up many times. The genes are TRBV7-2 and TRBJ2-1; 9 nucleotides line up with TRBD2. The CDR3 contains 15 residues. Germline V lookup: CDR1 SGHTA, CDR2 FQGNSA. V lost 5 bases to trimming and J lost 7 bases; unmatched junction nucleotides: 9. CDR3 bases: TGTGCCAGCAGCCCCGTGGGTAGCGGGAGAAATGAGCAGTTCTTC. Translated: CASSPVGSGRNEQFF.

This clonotype was detected ten times or more. This sequence joins TRBV4-1 and TRBJ2-1; D is perhaps TRBD2 (6 bases). Germline V gene lookup returns CDR1 MGHRA and CDR2 YSYEKL. Trimming removed 4 bases at V and 6 bases at J, with 13 bases between. The CDR3 is 14 residues long. The DNA for the CDR3 is TGCGCCAGCAGCCGGACTCCCGGGAGCAATGAGCAGTTCTTC. Protein: CASSRTPGSNEQFF.

This clonotype was recorded at least ten times. The chain has TRBV12-3 or TRBV12-4 and TRBJ1-5; tentatively, D is TRBD1 (6 bases). The CDR3 runs 15 residues. V was pared by 8 bases and J by 6 bases, with 20 bases between. CDR3 in DNA: TGTGCCAGCGGCAGGTTTCGGGGGGCGAGTCAGCCCCAGCATTTT. Its protein product is CASGRFRGASQPQHF.

This clonotype was counted at least ten times. The rearrangement uses TRBV10-3 and TRBJ2-6; TRBD2 is a possible D gene (7 bases). The CDR3 consists of 17 residues. V lost 0 bases, J lost 4 bases, and 13 bases lay in between. Germline assignment: CDR1 ENHRY and CDR2 SYGVKD. DNA of the CDR3: TGTGCCATCAGTGAGTCGAGGGGGGGTTCCGGGGCCAACGTCCTGACTTTC. Translation gives CAISESRGGSGANVLTF.

This clonotype has a single count. The gene calls are TRBV20-1 and TRBJ2-1; D call uncertain. The germline V and J ends were trimmed by 3 bases and 2 bases, with 14 bases remaining between them. This CDR3 has 15 amino acids. The germline CDR1 and CDR2 sequences are DFQATT and SNEGSKA (reference sequence). CDR3 DNA sequence: TGCAGTGCTAGTGGTCGTGCTAAGACCTACAATGAGCAGTTCTTC. Its translation is CSASGRAKTYNEQFF.

This clonotype was observed at least ten times. This sequence joins TRBV14 and TRBJ2-1; D is uncertain. Trimming shortened V by 0 bases and J by 5 bases, and 11 bases separated the two germline ends. This CDR3 contains 15 residues. Germline V gene sequence: CDR1 SGHDN, CDR2 FVKESK. CDR3 amino acids: CASSQELLLDNEQFF. The CDR3, as DNA: TGTGCCAGCAGCCAAGAATTACTCCTCGACAATGAGCAGTTCTTC.

This clonotype came up many times. This chain joins TRBV24-1 and TRBJ2-5; no reliable D call. Germline CDR1 reads KGHDR; CDR2 reads SFDVKD. Trimming left V 5 bases short and J 5 bases short, with 11 bases between. This CDR3 region has 13 residues. The CDR3: CATSAPDRETQYF. The CDR3 coding sequence is TGTGCCACCAGTGCACCCGACCGGGAGACCCAGTACTTC.